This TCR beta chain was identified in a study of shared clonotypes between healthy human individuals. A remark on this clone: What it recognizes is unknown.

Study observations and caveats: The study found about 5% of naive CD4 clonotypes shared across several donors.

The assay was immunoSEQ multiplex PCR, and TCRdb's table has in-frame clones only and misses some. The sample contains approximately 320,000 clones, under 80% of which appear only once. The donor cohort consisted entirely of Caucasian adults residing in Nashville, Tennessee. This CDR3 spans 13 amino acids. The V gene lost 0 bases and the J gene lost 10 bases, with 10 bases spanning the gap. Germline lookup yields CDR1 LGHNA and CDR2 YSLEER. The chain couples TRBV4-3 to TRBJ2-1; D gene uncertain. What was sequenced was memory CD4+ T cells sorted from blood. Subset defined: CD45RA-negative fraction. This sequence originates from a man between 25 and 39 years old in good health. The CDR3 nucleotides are TGCGCCAGCAGCCAAGATATCGGGCGGGAGCAGTTCTTC. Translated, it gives CASSQDIGREQFF.